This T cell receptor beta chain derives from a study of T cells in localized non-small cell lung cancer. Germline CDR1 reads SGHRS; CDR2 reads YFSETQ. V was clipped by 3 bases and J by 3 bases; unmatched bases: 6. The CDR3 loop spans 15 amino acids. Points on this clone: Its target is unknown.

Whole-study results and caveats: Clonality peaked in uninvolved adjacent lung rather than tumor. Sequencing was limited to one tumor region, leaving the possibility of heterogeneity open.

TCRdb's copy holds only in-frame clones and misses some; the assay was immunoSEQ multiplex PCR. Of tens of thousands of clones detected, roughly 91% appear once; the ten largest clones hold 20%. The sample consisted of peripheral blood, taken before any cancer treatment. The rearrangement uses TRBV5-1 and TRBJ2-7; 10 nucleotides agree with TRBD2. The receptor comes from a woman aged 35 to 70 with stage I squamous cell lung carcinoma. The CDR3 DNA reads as TGCGCCAGCAGCTACAATAGCGGGGGGTTCTACGAGCAGTACTTC. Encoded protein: CASSYNSGGFYEQYF.